The table lists the clone carrying this T cell receptor (beta chain) with many counts. The data were taken from a study of breast tumors, draining lymph nodes, adjacent tissues. V lost 4 bases to trimming and J lost 13 bases, with 14 bases between them. The CDR3 totals 12 residues. Germline assignment: CDR1 MNHEY and CDR2 SVGEGT. TCRdb re-called the multiplex PCR reads with MiXCR, one entry per CDR3 protein. Among around 110,000 distinct CDR3 sequences, around 30% were seen once, and the ten largest hold around 6%. Samples came from axillary lymph nodes draining the breast cancer. The sequenced material came from axillary lymph node tissue. This clonotype originated in a female donor with breast cancer. Some clones in this sample may be carry-over from other donors' samples. The gene calls are TRBV6-2 or TRBV6-3 and TRBJ2-1; no clear D gene. The CDR3 here is CASSSSPSSQFF. The CDR3 nucleotides are TGTGCCAGCAGTTCCTCTCCTTCATCCCAGTTCTTC.